The 9 T cell receptor beta chains given below trace back to one sample, sequenced in a study of human T cells and chemical hapten exposure. This sample's time point: patch test 1, 2 weeks after DPC sensitization. Specified treatment: therapeutic diphenylcyclopropenone sensitization with weekly scalp DPC. MiXCR, applied by TCRdb to the RACE reads, yields one record per CDR3 protein. The sample shows under 200,000 distinct CDR3 sequences, about 14% of them seen only once. The sequencing used whole blood, collected in connection with sensitization to the hapten diphenylcyclopropenone (DPC). The source of these receptors is a woman aged 30 to 39 with alopecia areata. Some clones in this sample may be carry-over from other donors' samples.

This clonotype appeared many times. This sequence joins TRBV28 and TRBJ1-5; tentative D call: TRBD1 (6 bases). The germline V gene encodes CDR1 MDHEN and CDR2 SYDVKM. The length of the CDR3 is 15 residues. V was shortened by 5 bases and J by 0 bases, with 11 bases between the two germline ends. In DNA form, the CDR3 reads TGTGCCAGCAGTCCAGGGACAACTAGCAATCAGCCCCAGCATTTT. It translates to CASSPGTTSNQPQHF. The variable domain in full, completed from reference TRBV28 and TRBJ1-5, reads DVKVTQSSRYLVKRTGEKVFLECVQDMDHENMFWYRQDPGLGLRLIYFSYDVKMKEKGDIPEGYSVSREKKERFSLILESASTNQTSMYLCASSPGTTSNQPQHFGDGTRLSIL.

The chain uses TRBV30 and TRBJ2-7; TRBD1 matches 8 bases. The CDR3 covers 13 residues. The V gene end was trimmed by 2 bases and the J gene end by 2 bases; junction bases not matched to a gene: 2. The germline V gene encodes CDR1 GTSNPN and CDR2 SVGIG (reference sequence). This chain's CDR3 is CAWSTGGTYEQYF. The CDR3 DNA follows: TGTGCCTGGAGTACAGGGGGGACCTACGAGCAGTACTTC.

This clonotype was seen a handful of times. V is TRBV3-1 and J is TRBJ2-1, with TRBD2 matching 14 bases. The CDR3 covers 15 residues. CDR1 is LGHDT, CDR2 YNNKEL, per germline (reference sequence). The trim removed 3 bases at V and 10 bases at J, leaving 5 bases unmatched. CDR3: CASSQGLAGVREQFF. CDR3 in DNA: TGTGCCAGCAGCCAGGGACTAGCGGGAGTCAGAGAGCAGTTCTTC.

This clonotype was detected only a few times. The chain links TRBV30 to TRBJ1-1; D possibly corresponds to TRBD1 (6 bases). The CDR3 loop spans 16 amino acids. The V gene lost 0 bases and the J gene lost 3 bases, with 17 bases spanning the gap. Germline V gives CDR1 GTSNPN, CDR2 SVGIG (reference sequence). CDR3 bases: TGTGCCTGGAGTGTCCCCTTACAGGGCATAGACACTGAAGCTTTCTTT. The encoded protein is CAWSVPLQGIDTEAFF.

The chain joins TRBV5-4 to TRBJ2-2; TRBD1 agrees at 9 bases. CDR3 size: 15 residues. With 4 bases clipped from V and 6 bases from J, the junction kept 7 bases outside the gene matches. CDR1 is SGHNT, CDR2 YYREEE, per germline (reference sequence). The CDR3 nucleotides are TGTGCCAGCAGCCTGGGACAGGGAGGAGCCGGGGAGCTGTTTTTT. It yields the protein CASSLGQGGAGELFF. The full variable domain, its missing parts supplied by reference TRBV5-4 and TRBJ2-2, is ETGVTQSPTHLIKTRGQQVTLRCSSQSGHNTVSWYQQALGQGPQFIFQYYREEENGRGNFPPRFSGLQFPNYSSELNVNALELDDSALYLCASSLGQGGAGELFFGEGSRLTVL.

The V gene is TRBV7-9, the J gene TRBJ2-5; D remains unclear. This CDR3 comprises 12 residues. In germline, CDR1 is SEHNR, CDR2 FQNEAQ (reference sequence). V was shortened by 3 bases and J by 1 base, with 3 bases between the two germline ends. The CDR3 DNA sequence: TGTGCCAGCAGCTTTAGCCAAGAGACCCAGTACTTC. Its translation: CASSFSQETQYF.

The V and J genes are TRBV7-9 and TRBJ2-4; tentative D call: TRBD1 (5 bases). The CDR3 has 14 amino acids. Germline V gene lookup returns CDR1 SEHNR and CDR2 FQNEAQ (reference sequence). The ends were cut back, 0 bases at V and 9 bases at J, with 12 bases in the middle. For the CDR3, the DNA is TGTGCCAGCAGCTTAGCCGAAGGGGTGGGCATTCAGTACTTC. Translation gives CASSLAEGVGIQYF.

V gene TRBV20-1 combines with J gene TRBJ1-5; 9 positions agree with TRBD1. The CDR3 sequence is 14 residues long. The V gene end was trimmed by 4 bases and the J gene end by 3 bases; junction bases not matched to a gene: 4. Germline CDR1 and CDR2: DFQATT and SNEGSKA (reference sequence). CDR3 sequence (DNA): TGCAGTGCTACCGGACAGGGGATCAATCAGCCCCAGCATTTT. It encodes CSATGQGINQPQHF.

The chain uses TRBV7-3 and TRBJ2-7; 9 bases map to TRBD1. The CDR3 covers 13 residues. The germline V gene has CDR1 SGHTA and CDR2 FQGTGA. V trimming: 2 bases; J trimming: 7 bases; junction bases outside the gene matches: 3. CDR3 sequence: CASSLLTGGEQYF. CDR3 sequence (DNA): TGTGCCAGCAGCTTACTGACAGGGGGTGAGCAGTACTTC.